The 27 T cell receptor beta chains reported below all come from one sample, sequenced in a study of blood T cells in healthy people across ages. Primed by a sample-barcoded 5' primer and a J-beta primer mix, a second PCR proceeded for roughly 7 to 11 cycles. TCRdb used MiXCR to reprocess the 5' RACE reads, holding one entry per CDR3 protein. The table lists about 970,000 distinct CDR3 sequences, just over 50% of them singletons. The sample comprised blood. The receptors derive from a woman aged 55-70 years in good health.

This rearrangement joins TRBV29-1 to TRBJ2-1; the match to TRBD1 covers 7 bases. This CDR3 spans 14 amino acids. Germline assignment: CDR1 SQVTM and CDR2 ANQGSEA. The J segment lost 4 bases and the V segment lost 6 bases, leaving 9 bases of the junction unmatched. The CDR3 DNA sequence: TGCAGCGTGACAGGGTCCGGCCAGTACAATGAGCAGTTCTTC. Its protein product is CSVTGSGQYNEQFF.

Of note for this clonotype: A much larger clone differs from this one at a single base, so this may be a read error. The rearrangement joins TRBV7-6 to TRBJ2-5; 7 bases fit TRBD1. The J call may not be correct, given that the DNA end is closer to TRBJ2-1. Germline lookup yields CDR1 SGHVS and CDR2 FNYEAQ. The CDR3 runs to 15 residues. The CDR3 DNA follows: TGTGCCAGCAGCTTAACCGGGACAGCTCAAGAGACCCAGTTCTTC. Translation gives CASSLTGTAQETQFF.

The CDR3 reads CASSSEGQGLKNIQYF. The CDR3 DNA sequence: TGTGCCAGCAGTTCTGAGGGCCAGGGTTTGAAAAACATTCAGTACTTC. The chain uses TRBV7-9 and TRBJ2-4; either TRBD1 or TRBD2 may fit D (5 bases each). The CDR3 loop spans 16 amino acids. Between the trimmed V and J ends, which lost 6 bases and 4 bases, there was a span of 19 bases. Germline CDR1 reads SEHNR; CDR2 reads FQNEAQ (reference sequence).

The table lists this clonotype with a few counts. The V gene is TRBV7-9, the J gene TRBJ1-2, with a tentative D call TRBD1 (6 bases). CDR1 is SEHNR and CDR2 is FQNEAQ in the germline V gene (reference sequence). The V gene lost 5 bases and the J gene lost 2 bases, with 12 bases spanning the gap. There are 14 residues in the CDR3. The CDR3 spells CASSPGGGNYGYTF. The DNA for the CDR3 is TGTGCCAGCAGCCCCGGAGGGGGAAACTATGGCTACACCTTC.

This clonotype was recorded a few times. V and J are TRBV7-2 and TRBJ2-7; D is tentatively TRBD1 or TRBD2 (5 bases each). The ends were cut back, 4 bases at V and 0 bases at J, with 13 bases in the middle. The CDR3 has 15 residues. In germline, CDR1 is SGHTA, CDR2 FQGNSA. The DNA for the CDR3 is TGTGCCAGCAGCTCCGGGGCTCTGAGCTCCTACGAGCAGTACTTC. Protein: CASSSGALSSYEQYF.

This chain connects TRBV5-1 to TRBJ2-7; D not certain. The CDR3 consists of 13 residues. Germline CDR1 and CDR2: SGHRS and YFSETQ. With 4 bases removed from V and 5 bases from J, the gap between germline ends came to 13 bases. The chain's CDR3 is CASSLGLIDEQYF. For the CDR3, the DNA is TGCGCCAGCAGCCTAGGGCTAATCGACGAGCAGTACTTC.

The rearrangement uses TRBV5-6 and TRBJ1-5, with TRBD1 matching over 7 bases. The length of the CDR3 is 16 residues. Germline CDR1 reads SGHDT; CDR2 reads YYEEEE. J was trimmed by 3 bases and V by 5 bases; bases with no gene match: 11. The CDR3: CASSLYGTEYNQPQHF. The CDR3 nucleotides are TGTGCCAGCAGTCTCTACGGGACAGAATACAATCAGCCCCAGCATTTT.

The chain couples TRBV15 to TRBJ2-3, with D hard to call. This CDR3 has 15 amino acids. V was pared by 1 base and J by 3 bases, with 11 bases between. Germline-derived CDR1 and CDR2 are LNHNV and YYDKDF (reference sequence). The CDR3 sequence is CATSRGGEKTDTQYF. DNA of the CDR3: TGTGCCACCAGCAGAGGGGGTGAGAAGACAGATACGCAGTATTTT. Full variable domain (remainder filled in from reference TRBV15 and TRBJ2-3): DAMVIQNPRYQVTQFGKPVTLSCSQTLNHNVMYWYQQKSSQAPKLLFHYYDKDFNNEADTPDNFQSRRPNTSFCFLDIRSPGLGDTAMYLCATSRGGEKTDTQYFGPGTRLTVL.

The CDR3 DNA is TGCGCCAGCAGCGGAGGGGAAGGGGTGACAGATACGCAGTATTTT. Translating it yields CASSGGEGVTDTQYF. The genes are TRBV5-1 and TRBJ2-3, with a weak D call TRBD2 (6 bases). V was trimmed by 4 bases and J by 3 bases, leaving 15 bases between them. The CDR3 loop spans 15 amino acids. CDR1 and CDR2 (germline): SGHRS, YFSETQ.

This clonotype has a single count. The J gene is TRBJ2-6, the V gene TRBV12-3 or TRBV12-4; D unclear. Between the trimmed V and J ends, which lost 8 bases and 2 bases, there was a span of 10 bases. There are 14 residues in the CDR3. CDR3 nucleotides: TGTGCCAGCGGTCGGGCAACTGGGGCCAACGTCCTGACTTTC. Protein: CASGRATGANVLTF.

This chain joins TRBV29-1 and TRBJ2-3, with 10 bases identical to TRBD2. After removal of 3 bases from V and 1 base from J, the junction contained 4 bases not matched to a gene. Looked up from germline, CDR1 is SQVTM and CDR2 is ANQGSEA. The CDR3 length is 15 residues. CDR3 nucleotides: TGCAGCGTTGACTTAGCGGGAGGAGGCACAGATACGCAGTATTTT. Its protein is CSVDLAGGGTDTQYF.

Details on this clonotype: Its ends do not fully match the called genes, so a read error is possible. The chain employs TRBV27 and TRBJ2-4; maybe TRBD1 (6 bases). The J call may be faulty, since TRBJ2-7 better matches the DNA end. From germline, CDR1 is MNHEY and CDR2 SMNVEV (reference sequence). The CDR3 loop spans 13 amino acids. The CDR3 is CARRLQGPYEQYF. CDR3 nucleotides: TGTGCCCGCAGACTACAGGGCCCCTACGAGCAGTACTTC.

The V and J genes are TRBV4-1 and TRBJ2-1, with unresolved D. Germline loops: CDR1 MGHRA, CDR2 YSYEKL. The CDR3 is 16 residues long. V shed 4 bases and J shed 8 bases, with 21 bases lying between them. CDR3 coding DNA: TGCGCCAGCAGCCGAGATCCCCCGGGTTTCGGTTATGAGCAGTTCTTC. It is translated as CASSRDPPGFGYEQFF.

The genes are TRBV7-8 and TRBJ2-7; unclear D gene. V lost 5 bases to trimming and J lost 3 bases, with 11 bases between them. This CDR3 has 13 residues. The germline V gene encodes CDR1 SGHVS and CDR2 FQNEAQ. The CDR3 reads CASSVRLDYEQYF. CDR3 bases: TGTGCCAGCAGCGTCCGTTTAGACTACGAGCAGTACTTC.

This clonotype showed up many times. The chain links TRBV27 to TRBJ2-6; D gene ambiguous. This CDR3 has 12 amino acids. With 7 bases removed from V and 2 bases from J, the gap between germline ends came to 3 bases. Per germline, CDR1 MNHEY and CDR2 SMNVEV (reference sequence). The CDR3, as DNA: TGTGCCAGCAAGACTGGGGCCAACGTCCTGACTTTC. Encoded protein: CASKTGANVLTF.

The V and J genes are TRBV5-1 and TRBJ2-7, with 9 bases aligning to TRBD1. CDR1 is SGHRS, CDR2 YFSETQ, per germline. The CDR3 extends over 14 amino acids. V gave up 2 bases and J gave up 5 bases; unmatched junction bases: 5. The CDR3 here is CASSLGQGRDEQYF. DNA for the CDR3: TGCGCCAGCAGCTTAGGACAGGGGAGGGACGAGCAGTACTTC.

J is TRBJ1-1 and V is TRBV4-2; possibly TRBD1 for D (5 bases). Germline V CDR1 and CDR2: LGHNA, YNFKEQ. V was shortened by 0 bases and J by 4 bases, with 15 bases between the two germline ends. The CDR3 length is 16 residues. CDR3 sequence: CASSQEGKAGRTEAFF. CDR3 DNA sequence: TGTGCCAGCAGCCAAGAAGGGAAGGCGGGACGCACTGAAGCTTTCTTT.

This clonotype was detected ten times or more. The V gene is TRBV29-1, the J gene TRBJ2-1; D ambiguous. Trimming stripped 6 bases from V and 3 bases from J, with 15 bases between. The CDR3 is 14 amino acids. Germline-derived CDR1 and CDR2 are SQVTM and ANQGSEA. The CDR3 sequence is CSVISGPRYNEQFF. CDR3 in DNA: TGCAGCGTAATTTCCGGCCCCCGCTACAATGAGCAGTTCTTC.

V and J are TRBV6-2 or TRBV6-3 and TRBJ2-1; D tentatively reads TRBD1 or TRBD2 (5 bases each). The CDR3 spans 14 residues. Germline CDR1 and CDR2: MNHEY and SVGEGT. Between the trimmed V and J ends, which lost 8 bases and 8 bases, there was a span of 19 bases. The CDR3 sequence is CASWSGTLGDEQFF. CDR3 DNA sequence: TGTGCCAGCTGGTCCGGGACCCTGGGGGATGAGCAGTTCTTC.

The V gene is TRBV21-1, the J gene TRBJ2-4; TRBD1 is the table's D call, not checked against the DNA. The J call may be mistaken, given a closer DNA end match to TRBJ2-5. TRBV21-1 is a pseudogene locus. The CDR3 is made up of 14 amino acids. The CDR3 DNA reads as TGTGCCAGCACCCCGAGTAGGGGGCGTGGGACCCAGTACTTC. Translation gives CASTPSRGRGTQYF.

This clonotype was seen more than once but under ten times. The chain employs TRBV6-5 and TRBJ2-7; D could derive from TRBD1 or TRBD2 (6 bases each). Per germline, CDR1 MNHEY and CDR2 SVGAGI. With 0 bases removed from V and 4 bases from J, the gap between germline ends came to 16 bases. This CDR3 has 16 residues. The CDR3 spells CASSYSYGGLTYEQYF. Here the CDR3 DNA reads TGTGCCAGCAGTTACTCGTATGGGGGGCTTACTTACGAGCAGTACTTC.

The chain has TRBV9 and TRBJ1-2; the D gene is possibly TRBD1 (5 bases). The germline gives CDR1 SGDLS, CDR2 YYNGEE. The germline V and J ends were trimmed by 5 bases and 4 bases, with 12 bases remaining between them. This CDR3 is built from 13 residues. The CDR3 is CASRARDAYGYTF. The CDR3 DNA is TGTGCCAGCAGAGCCAGGGATGCCTATGGCTACACCTTC.

CDR3 DNA sequence: TGCAGTGCTAGTTCTACCCTACTCCAATTAAACAATGAGCAGTACTTC. Protein: CSASSTLLQLNNEQYF. The chain employs TRBV20-1 and TRBJ2-5; no clear D gene. CDR1 is DFQATT, CDR2 SNEGSKA, per germline (reference sequence). V was cut by 3 bases and J by 11 bases, with 28 bases left in between. This CDR3 spans 16 amino acids.

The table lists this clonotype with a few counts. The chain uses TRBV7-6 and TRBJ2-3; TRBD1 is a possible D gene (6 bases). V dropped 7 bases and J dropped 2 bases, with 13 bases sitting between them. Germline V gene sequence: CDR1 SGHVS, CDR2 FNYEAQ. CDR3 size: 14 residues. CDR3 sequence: CASTKQGVTDTQYF. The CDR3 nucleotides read TGTGCCAGCACCAAACAGGGAGTCACAGATACGCAGTATTTT.

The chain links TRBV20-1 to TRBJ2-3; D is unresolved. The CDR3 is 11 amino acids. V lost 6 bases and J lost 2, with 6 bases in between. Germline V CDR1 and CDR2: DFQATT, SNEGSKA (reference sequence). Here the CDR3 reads CSAFLTDTQYF. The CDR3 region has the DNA TGCAGTGCCTTCCTCACAGATACGCAGTATTTT.

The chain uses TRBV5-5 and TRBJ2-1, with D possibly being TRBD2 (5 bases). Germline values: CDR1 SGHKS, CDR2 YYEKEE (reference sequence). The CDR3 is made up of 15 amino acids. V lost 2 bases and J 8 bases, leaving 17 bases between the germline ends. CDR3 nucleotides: TGTGCCAGCAGCTTCCCGTTCCGGGCCGGGGATGAGCAGTTCTTC. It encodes CASSFPFRAGDEQFF.

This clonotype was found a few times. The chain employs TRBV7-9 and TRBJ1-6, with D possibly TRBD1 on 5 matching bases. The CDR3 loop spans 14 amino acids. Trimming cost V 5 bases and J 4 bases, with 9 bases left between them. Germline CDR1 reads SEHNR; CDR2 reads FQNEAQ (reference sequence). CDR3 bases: TGTGCCAGCAGCGCCGGGGCTTATAATTCACCCCTCCACTTT. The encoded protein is CASSAGAYNSPLHF.